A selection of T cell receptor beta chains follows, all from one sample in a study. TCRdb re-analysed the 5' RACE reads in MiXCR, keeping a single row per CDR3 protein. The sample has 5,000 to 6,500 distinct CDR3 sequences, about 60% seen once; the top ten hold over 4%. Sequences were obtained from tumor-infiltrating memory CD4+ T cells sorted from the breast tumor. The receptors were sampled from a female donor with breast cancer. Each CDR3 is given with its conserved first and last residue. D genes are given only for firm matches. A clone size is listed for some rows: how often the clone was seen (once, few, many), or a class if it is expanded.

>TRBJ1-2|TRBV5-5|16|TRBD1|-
CASSFNTGQGIYGYTF
TGTGCCAGCAGCTTCAATACGGGACAGGGAATATATGGCTACACCTTC
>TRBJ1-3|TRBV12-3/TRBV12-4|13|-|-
CATWGPPGNTIYF
TGTGCCACCTGGGGCCCACCTGGAAACACCATATATTTT
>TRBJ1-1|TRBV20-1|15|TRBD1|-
CSARDTGGLNTEAFF
TGCAGTGCTAGAGATACAGGGGGCCTGAACACTGAAGCTTTCTTT
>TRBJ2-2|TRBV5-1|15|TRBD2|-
CASSEGLVGTGELFF
TGCGCCAGCAGCGAGGGACTAGTGGGCACCGGGGAGCTGTTTTTT
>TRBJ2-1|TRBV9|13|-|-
CASSVSSFNEQFF
TGTGCCAGCAGCGTATCCAGTTTCAATGAGCAGTTCTTC
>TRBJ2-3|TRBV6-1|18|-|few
CASSEAITGAAVSDTQYF
TGTGCCAGCAGTGAAGCGATAACCGGTGCGGCCGTGTCAGATACGCAGTATTTT
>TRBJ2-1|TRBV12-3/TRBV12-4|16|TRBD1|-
CASSSRDRGPGNEQFF
TGTGCCAGCAGTTCCCGGGACAGGGGGCCTGGCAATGAGCAGTTCTTC
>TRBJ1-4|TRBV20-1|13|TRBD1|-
CSARRNRGEKLFF
TGCAGTGCTAGACGAAACAGGGGTGAAAAACTGTTTTTT
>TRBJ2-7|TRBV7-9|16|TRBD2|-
CASSPREGRLGREQYF
TGTGCCAGCAGCCCACGGGAGGGTAGGCTGGGGAGAGAGCAGTACTTC
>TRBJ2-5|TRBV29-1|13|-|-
CSVGQPYQGTQYF
TGCAGCGTTGGCCAGCCGTACCAAGGGACCCAGTACTTC
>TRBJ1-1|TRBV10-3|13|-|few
CAISSDRITEAFF
TGTGCCATCAGTTCAGACAGGATTACTGAAGCTTTCTTT
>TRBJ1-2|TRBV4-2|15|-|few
CASSQGSGLYYGYTF
TGTGCCAGCAGCCAAGGGTCGGGGCTGTACTATGGCTACACCTTC
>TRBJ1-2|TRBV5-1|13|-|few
CASSLSATYGYTF
TGCGCCAGCAGCTTAAGCGCCACCTATGGCTACACCTTC
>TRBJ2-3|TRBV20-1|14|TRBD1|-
CSALMWRQGVVVYF
TGCAGTGCCCTAATGTGGAGGCAGGGGGTCGTTGTGTATTTT
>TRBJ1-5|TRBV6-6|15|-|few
CASSYPQNRSIAQHF
TGTGCCAGCAGTTACCCCCAAAACAGGTCCATAGCCCAGCATTTT
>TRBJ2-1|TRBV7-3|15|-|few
CASSSPTENPNEQFF
TGTGCCAGCAGCTCCCCTACAGAAAATCCCAATGAGCAGTTCTTC
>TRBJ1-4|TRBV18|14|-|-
CASSTRGAHEKLFF
TGTGCCAGCTCGACAAGGGGGGCTCATGAAAAACTGTTTTTT
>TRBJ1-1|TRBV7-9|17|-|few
CASSFSRPGGMNTEAFF
TGTGCCAGCAGCTTTTCCCGTCCCGGGGGCATGAACACTGAAGCTTTCTTT
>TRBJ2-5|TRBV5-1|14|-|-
CASSLGVYQETQYF
TGCGCCAGCAGCTTGGGGGTGTACCAAGAGACCCAGTACTTC
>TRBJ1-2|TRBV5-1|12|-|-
CASSSPPDGYTF
TGCGCCAGCAGCTCTCCCCCCGATGGCTACACCTTC
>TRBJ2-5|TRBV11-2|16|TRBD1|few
CASSTTRGQYQETQYF
TGTGCCAGCAGCACTACCCGGGGACAGTACCAAGAGACCCAGTACTTC
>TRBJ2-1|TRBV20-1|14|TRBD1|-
CSAREVRTGDEQFF
TGCAGTGCTAGAGAGGTTAGGACAGGGGACGAGCAGTTCTTC
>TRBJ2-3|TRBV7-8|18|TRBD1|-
CVSSPDRGFLKRTDTQYF
TGTGTCAGCAGCCCCGACAGGGGGTTTCTAAAACGAACAGATACGCAGTATTTT
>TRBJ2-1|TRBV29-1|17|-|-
CSVEAVLAFSSYNEQFF
TGCAGCGTTGAAGCCGTACTAGCTTTTTCCTCCTACAATGAGCAGTTCTTC
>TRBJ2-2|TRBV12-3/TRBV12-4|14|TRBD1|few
CASSPDRYTGELFF
TGTGCCAGCAGTCCGGACAGGTACACCGGGGAGCTGTTTTTT
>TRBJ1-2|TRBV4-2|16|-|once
CASSQAGGAIIYGYTF
TGTGCCAGCAGCCAAGCTGGAGGGGCCATAATCTATGGCTACACCTTC
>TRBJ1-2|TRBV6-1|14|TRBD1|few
CASSEVGGGYGYTF
TGTGCCAGCAGTGAAGTAGGGGGCGGCTATGGCTACACCTTC
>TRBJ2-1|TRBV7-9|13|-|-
CASTGGAYNEQFF
TGTGCCAGCACCGGCGGGGCTTACAATGAGCAGTTCTTC
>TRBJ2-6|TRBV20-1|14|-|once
CSVKKSSGANVLTF
TGCAGTGTCAAGAAGAGCTCTGGGGCCAACGTCCTGACTTTC
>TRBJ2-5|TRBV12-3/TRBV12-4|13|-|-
CASSPIWGETQYF
TGTGCCAGCAGCCCGATTTGGGGGGAGACCCAGTACTTC
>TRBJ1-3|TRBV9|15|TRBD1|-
CASSGAGGAGNTIYF
TGTGCCAGCAGCGGGGCAGGGGGAGCTGGAAACACCATATATTTT
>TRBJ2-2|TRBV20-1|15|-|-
CSARDHGSRIGELFF
TGCAGTGCTAGAGATCACGGGAGTAGGATCGGGGAGCTGTTTTTT
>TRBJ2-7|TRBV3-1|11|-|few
CASSQGDEQYF
TGTGCCAGCAGCCAGGGCGACGAGCAGTACTTC
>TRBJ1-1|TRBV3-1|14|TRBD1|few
CASSRTDSRGGAFF
TGTGCCAGCAGCCGAACGGACAGCAGGGGGGGAGCTTTCTTT
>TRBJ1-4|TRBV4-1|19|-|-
CASSQGAATMIATNEKLFF
TGCGCCAGCAGCCAAGGTGCGGCGACCATGATTGCAACTAATGAAAAACTGTTTTTT
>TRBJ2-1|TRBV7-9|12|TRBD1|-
CASSFQQGGLFF
TGTGCCAGCAGCTTCCAACAGGGGGGTCTGTTCTTC
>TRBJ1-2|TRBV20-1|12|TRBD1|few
CSASAGGLGYTF
TGCAGTGCTAGTGCAGGGGGTCTGGGCTACACCTTC